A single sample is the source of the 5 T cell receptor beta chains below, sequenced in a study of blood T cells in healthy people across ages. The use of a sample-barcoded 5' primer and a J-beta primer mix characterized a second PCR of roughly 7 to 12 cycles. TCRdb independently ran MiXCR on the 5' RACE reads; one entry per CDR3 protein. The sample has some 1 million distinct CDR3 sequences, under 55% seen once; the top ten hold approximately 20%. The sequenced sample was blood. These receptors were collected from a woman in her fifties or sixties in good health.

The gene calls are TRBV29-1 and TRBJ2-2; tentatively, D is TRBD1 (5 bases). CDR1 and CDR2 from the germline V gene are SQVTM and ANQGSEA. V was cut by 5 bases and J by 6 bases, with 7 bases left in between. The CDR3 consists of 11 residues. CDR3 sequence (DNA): TGCAGCGTTTGGGGCGCCGGGGAGCTGTTTTTT. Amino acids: CSVWGAGELFF.

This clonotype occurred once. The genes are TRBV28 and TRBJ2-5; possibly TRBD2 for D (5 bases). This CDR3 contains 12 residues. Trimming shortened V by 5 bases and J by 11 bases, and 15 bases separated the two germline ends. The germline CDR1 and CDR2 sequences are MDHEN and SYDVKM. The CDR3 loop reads CASSGSRQRQYF. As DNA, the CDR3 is TGTGCCAGCAGTGGGAGCCGGCAGCGGCAGTACTTC.

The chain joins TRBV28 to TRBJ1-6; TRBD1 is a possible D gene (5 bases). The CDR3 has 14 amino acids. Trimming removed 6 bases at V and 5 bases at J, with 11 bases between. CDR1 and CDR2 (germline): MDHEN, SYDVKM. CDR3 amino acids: CASSGDSHNSPLHF. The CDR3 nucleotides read TGTGCCAGCAGCGGAGACAGCCATAATTCACCCCTCCACTTT.

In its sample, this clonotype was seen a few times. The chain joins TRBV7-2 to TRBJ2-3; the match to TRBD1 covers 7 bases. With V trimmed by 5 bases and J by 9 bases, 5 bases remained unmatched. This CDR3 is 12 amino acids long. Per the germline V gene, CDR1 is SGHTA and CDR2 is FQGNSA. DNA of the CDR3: TGTGCCAGCAGCACCGACAGGGCCACGCAGTATTTT. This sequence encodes CASSTDRATQYF.

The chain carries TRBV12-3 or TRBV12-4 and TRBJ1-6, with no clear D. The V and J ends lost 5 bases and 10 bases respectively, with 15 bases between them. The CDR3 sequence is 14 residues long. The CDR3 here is CASSPNENGSPLHF. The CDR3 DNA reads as TGTGCCAGCAGTCCCAACGAGAACGGGTCACCCCTCCACTTT.